What follows are 27 T cell receptor beta chains derived from one specimen sequenced in a study of shared clonotypes between healthy human individuals. Clones were read by immunoSEQ multiplex PCR, and TCRdb kept only the in-frame ones, dropping some. The table records fewer than 3 million clones, 80% to 95% of them present only once. The sample comprised naive CD4+ T cells from PBMCs. Subset noted: CD45RA+ positively selected. The receptor source for this set is a man between 18 and 29 years old in good health. Some clones in this sample may be carry-over from other donors' samples.

Concerning this clone: Different DNA sequences within this sample yield the same CDR3. V gene TRBV28 combines with J gene TRBJ1-3; possible D gene TRBD1, 6 bases. Germline loops: CDR1 MDHEN, CDR2 SYDVKM. The germline V and J ends were trimmed by 5 bases and 0 bases, with 8 bases remaining between them. The CDR3 has 14 amino acids. The CDR3 sequence is CASSRQVSGNTIYF. CDR3 in DNA: TGTGCCAGCAGTCGACAGGTCTCTGGAAACACCATATATTTT. The variable domain in full, with the rest retrieved from reference TRBV28 and TRBJ1-3, is DVKVTQSSRYLVKRTGEKVFLECVQDMDHENMFWYRQDPGLGLRLIYFSYDVKMKEKGDIPEGYSVSREKKERFSLILESASTNQTSMYLCASSRQVSGNTIYFGEGSWLTVV.

The V gene is TRBV9, the J gene TRBJ2-3; the D gene is possibly TRBD1 (6 bases). Germline loops: CDR1 SGDLS, CDR2 YYNGEE. V was pared by 7 bases and J by 1 base, with 10 bases between. The CDR3 runs 13 residues. The CDR3 loop is CASGGGGTDTQYF. The CDR3 coding sequence is TGTGCCAGCGGTGGGGGCGGCACAGATACGCAGTATTTT.

The chain combines TRBV25-1 with TRBJ2-7, with D hard to call. V was cut by 5 bases and J by 3 bases, with 14 bases left in between. CDR1 and CDR2 (germline): MGHDK, SYGVNS. The CDR3 covers 14 residues. The CDR3 here is CASSPWGPVYEQYF. CDR3 coding DNA: TGTGCCAGCAGTCCCTGGGGTCCTGTCTACGAGCAGTACTTC.

This chain connects TRBV6-5 to TRBJ2-1; a weak D match, TRBD2 (6 bases). Trimming left V 4 bases short and J 7 bases short, with 20 bases between. The CDR3 has 16 residues. Germline V gives CDR1 MNHEY, CDR2 SVGAGI. CDR3 loop: CASSSLLSGPANEQFF. CDR3 bases: TGTGCCAGCAGTTCCTTATTGAGCGGGCCAGCAAATGAGCAGTTCTTC.

The gene calls are TRBV19 and TRBJ2-7; the D gene could be TRBD1 or TRBD2 (5 bases each). The CDR3 consists of 15 residues. V was pared by 6 bases and J by 3 bases, with 18 bases between. The germline V gene has CDR1 LNHDA and CDR2 SQIVND (reference sequence). In DNA form, the CDR3 reads TGTGCCAGTAGGTCCGGGCCGGGACCCAACTACGAGCAGTACTTC. It is translated as CASRSGPGPNYEQYF.

V is TRBV5-1 and J is TRBJ2-7; 10 bases are a match to TRBD2. With 3 bases clipped from V and 7 bases from J, the junction kept 13 bases outside the gene matches. Germline-derived CDR1 and CDR2 are SGHRS and YFSETQ. This CDR3 spans 16 amino acids. The CDR3: CASSSIAGGPSSEQYF. The DNA of the CDR3 is TGCGCCAGCAGCTCCATAGCGGGAGGCCCCTCCAGTGAGCAGTACTTC.

The gene calls are TRBV30 and TRBJ2-7; 8 nucleotides align to TRBD1. V was clipped by 7 bases and J by 1 base; unmatched bases: 3. CDR1 and CDR2 from the germline V gene are GTSNPN and SVGIG (reference sequence). The CDR3 is 12 residues long. Written as DNA, the CDR3 is TGTGCCTCCGGACAGGGTTCCTACGAGCAGTACTTC. Protein product: CASGQGSYEQYF.

This clone was recorded once. The chain carries TRBV7-3 and TRBJ2-1; D unresolved. The CDR3 is 14 amino acids. The V and J ends lost 5 bases and 0 bases respectively, with 8 bases between them. Per germline, CDR1 SGHTA and CDR2 FQGTGA. The CDR3 sequence is CASSPPGSYNEQFF. The CDR3 DNA follows: TGTGCCAGCAGCCCCCCGGGCTCCTACAATGAGCAGTTCTTC.

V usage is TRBV13 and J usage is TRBJ1-5, with D uncertain. Germline loops: CDR1 PRHDT, CDR2 FYEKMQ (reference sequence). The CDR3 loop spans 13 amino acids. V lost 0 bases to trimming and J lost 3 bases, with 3 bases between them. CDR3 sequence reads: CASSLGLNQPQHF. The CDR3 nucleotides read TGTGCCAGCAGCTTAGGCCTCAATCAGCCCCAGCATTTT.

The V call is TRBV5-1, the J call TRBJ2-1; 10 bases are a match to TRBD2. Germline assignment: CDR1 SGHRS and CDR2 YFSETQ. J gave up 0 bases and V 4 bases, and 13 bases lay outside the gene matches. CDR3 length equals 19 residues. The CDR3 reads CASSHPHLAGETSYNEQFF. The CDR3 DNA follows: TGCGCCAGCAGCCACCCTCATCTAGCGGGAGAAACCTCCTACAATGAGCAGTTCTTC. Based on the CDR3 plus reference TRBV5-1 and TRBJ2-1, the full variable domain is KAGVTQTPRYLIKTRGQQVTLSCSPISGHRSVSWYQQTPGQGLQFLFEYFSETQRNKGNFPGRFSGRQFSNSRSEMNVSTLELGDSALYLCASSHPHLAGETSYNEQFFGPGTRLTVL.

The chain combines TRBV2 with TRBJ2-7; 11 bases line up with TRBD2. V lost 5 bases and J lost 7; bases outside the gene matches: 7. The CDR3 extends over 14 amino acids. In germline, CDR1 is SNHLY, CDR2 FYNNEI. CDR3 region: CASSQLAGVGEQYF. The CDR3 nucleotides read TGTGCCAGCAGTCAACTAGCGGGAGTGGGGGAGCAGTACTTC.

Of note for this clone: Other DNA sequences in the same sample also yield this CDR3. V gene TRBV28 combines with J gene TRBJ2-7, with 12 positions matching TRBD2. Germline CDR1 reads MDHEN; CDR2 reads SYDVKM. Unmatched junction bases numbered 1, after V lost 6 bases and J lost 1 base. CDR3 size: 14 residues. The CDR3 spells CASRTSGSSYEQYF. CDR3 coding DNA: TGTGCCAGCAGGACTAGCGGGAGTTCCTACGAGCAGTACTTC.

This chain links TRBV7-3 with TRBJ2-3; D may be TRBD1 (6 bases). CDR3 length equals 16 residues. From germline, CDR1 is SGHTA and CDR2 FQGTGA. Trimming stripped 1 base from V and 2 bases from J, with 13 bases between. This chain's CDR3 is CASSLNLQGNTDTQYF. In DNA, the CDR3 is TGTGCCAGCAGCTTAAATCTACAGGGTAACACAGATACGCAGTATTTT.

The gene calls are TRBV5-1 and TRBJ2-2; possibly TRBD1 or TRBD2 for D (7 bases each). CDR3 size: 16 residues. In germline, CDR1 is SGHRS, CDR2 YFSETQ. The V and J ends lost 4 bases and 6 bases respectively, with 19 bases between them. CDR3 residues: CASSPGGTGDPGELFF. CDR3 nucleotides: TGCGCCAGCAGCCCGGGGGGCACAGGGGATCCCGGGGAGCTGTTTTTT.

Notes on this clone: Other DNA variants within this sample encode the same CDR3. The CDR3 nucleotides read TGTGCCAGCAGCCCAACTAGCGGAGGCTACAATGAGCAGTTCTTC. Its translation: CASSPTSGGYNEQFF. J is TRBJ2-1 and V is TRBV7-3, with 8 bases fitting TRBD2. V gave up 5 bases and J gave up 3 bases; unmatched junction bases: 6. The germline V gene has CDR1 SGHTA and CDR2 FQGTGA. The CDR3 is 15 amino acids.

The rearrangement links TRBV7-2 to TRBJ2-1; 9 positions agree with TRBD2. There are 19 residues in the CDR3. The V gene end was trimmed by 5 bases and the J gene end by 4 bases; junction bases not matched to a gene: 18. Germline values: CDR1 SGHTA, CDR2 FQGNSA. CDR3 bases: TGTGCCAGCAGCACCACCCAAGGGCTAGCGGGAAACTTTTACAATGAGCAGTTCTTC. Amino acid sequence: CASSTTQGLAGNFYNEQFF.

This chain joins TRBV9 and TRBJ1-2; a possible D gene is TRBD1 (5 bases). Per the germline V gene, CDR1 is SGDLS and CDR2 is YYNGEE. The CDR3 runs 16 residues. Trimming took off 0 bases at V and 4 bases at J, with 16 bases between the two ends. CDR3 loop: CASSVGTPSLGYGYTF. CDR3 nucleotide sequence: TGTGCCAGCAGCGTAGGGACACCAAGTTTAGGCTATGGCTACACCTTC.

This chain joins TRBV18 and TRBJ1-4, with 9 bases identical to TRBD1. Germline CDR1 KGHSH, CDR2 LQKENI. The junction had 6 bases not matched to a gene; V was cut back by 3 bases and J by 7 bases. This CDR3 is 15 amino acids long. In DNA form, the CDR3 reads TGTGCCAGCTCACCGGACAGGGGCTCGAGTGAAAAACTGTTTTTT. It specifies CASSPDRGSSEKLFF.

This chain connects TRBV18 to TRBJ1-1; 8 nucleotides agree with TRBD1. V shed 6 bases and J 5 bases; nucleotides not matched to a gene: 14. The CDR3 consists of 16 residues. CDR1 is KGHSH and CDR2 is LQKENI in the germline V gene. In nucleotides, the CDR3 is TGTGCCAGCTCTCTAGGACAGGGATTCGTGACGACTGAAGCTTTCTTT. Translating it yields CASSLGQGFVTTEAFF. Looking up the rest from reference TRBV18 and TRBJ1-1 gives the full variable domain: NAGVMQNPRHLVRRRGQEARLRCSPMKGHSHVYWYRQLPEEGLKFMVYLQKENIIDESGMPKERFSAEFPKEGPSILRIQQVVRGDSAAYFCASSLGQGFVTTEAFFGQGTRLTVV.

The chain is built from TRBV2 and TRBJ2-5; possibly TRBD1 or TRBD2 for D (6 bases each). Germline CDR1 reads SNHLY; CDR2 reads FYNNEI. V lost 10 bases and J 9 bases, leaving 21 bases between the germline ends. CDR3 size: 13 residues. The CDR3 DNA follows: TGTGCCACCTCCGCGGGACACCTTTTTTCCCAGTACTTC. The encoded protein is CATSAGHLFSQYF.

To note about this clone: Other nucleotide sequences in the sample specify the same CDR3. The chain carries TRBV7-9 and TRBJ2-5; D gene uncertain. The CDR3 runs to 12 residues. V shed 1 base and J shed 5 bases, with 5 bases lying between them. Germline CDR1 is SEHNR and CDR2 is FQNEAQ (reference sequence). The CDR3 nucleotides read TGTGCCAGCAGCTTAGGGGTCGAGACCCAGTACTTC. Translation gives CASSLGVETQYF.

V gene TRBV18 combines with J gene TRBJ1-5; D is possibly TRBD1 (6 bases). The CDR3 extends over 15 amino acids. The germline V and J ends were trimmed by 6 bases and 2 bases, with 14 bases remaining between them. CDR1 and CDR2 (germline): KGHSH, LQKENI. CDR3 sequence reads: CASSQQGAGNQPQHF. CDR3 DNA sequence: TGTGCCAGCTCTCAACAGGGAGCGGGCAATCAGCCCCAGCATTTT.

V gene TRBV28 combines with J gene TRBJ1-5; 7 nucleotides align to TRBD1. CDR3 size: 15 residues. Germline-derived CDR1 and CDR2 are MDHEN and SYDVKM. V lost 6 bases and J lost 7; bases outside the gene matches: 12. CDR3 DNA: TGTGCCAGCAGCACGCCCAGGGGGTCAGCCCAGCCCCAGCATTTT. Translated: CASSTPRGSAQPQHF.

This clone has just one count. This chain joins TRBV9 and TRBJ2-7, with 7 positions matching TRBD2. CDR3 length: 17 amino acids. The ends lost 0 bases at V and 6 bases at J; junction bases unmatched: 15. Germline CDR1 SGDLS, CDR2 YYNGEE. As DNA, the CDR3 is TGTGCCAGCAGCGTAGAGGGGAGAATGGGCGGGAGAGTCGAGCAGTACTTC. Its translation is CASSVEGRMGGRVEQYF.

The gene calls are TRBV5-1 and TRBJ1-1, with a weak D call TRBD1 (6 bases). The CDR3 loop spans 13 amino acids. Germline V gene sequence: CDR1 SGHRS, CDR2 YFSETQ. The ends were cut back, 4 bases at V and 6 bases at J, with 13 bases in the middle. The CDR3 DNA sequence: TGCGCCAGCAGCATCCTCGAGGGGGCTGAAGCTTTCTTT. Protein sequence: CASSILEGAEAFF.

V gene TRBV28 combines with J gene TRBJ1-3, with 7 bases that match TRBD1. CDR1 is MDHEN, CDR2 SYDVKM, per germline. The CDR3 loop spans 16 amino acids. V shed 3 bases, J shed 3 bases, and the junction held 8 bases outside the gene matches. The CDR3 spells CASSLKRTGIGNTIYF. DNA of the CDR3: TGTGCCAGCAGTTTGAAGAGGACAGGCATTGGAAACACCATATATTTT.

Note on this clone: Different DNA sequences within this sample yield the same CDR3. The V and J genes are TRBV18 and TRBJ2-3, with D possibly TRBD1 on 5 matching bases. Germline V CDR1 and CDR2: KGHSH, LQKENI. The V gene lost 3 bases and the J gene lost 3 bases, with 10 bases spanning the gap. This CDR3 has 14 residues. The CDR3 spells CASSPSGFTDTQYF. The DNA for the CDR3 is TGTGCCAGCTCACCTTCAGGGTTTACAGATACGCAGTATTTT.